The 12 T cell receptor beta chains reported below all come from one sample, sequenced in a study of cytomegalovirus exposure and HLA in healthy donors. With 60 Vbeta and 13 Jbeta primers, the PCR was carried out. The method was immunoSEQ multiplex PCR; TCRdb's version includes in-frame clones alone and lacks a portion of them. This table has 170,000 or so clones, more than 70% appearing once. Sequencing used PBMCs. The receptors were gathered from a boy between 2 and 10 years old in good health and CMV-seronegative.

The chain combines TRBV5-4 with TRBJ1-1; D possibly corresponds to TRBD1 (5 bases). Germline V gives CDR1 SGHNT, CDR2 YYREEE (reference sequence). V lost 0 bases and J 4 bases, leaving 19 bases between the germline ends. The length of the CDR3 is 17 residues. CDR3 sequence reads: CASSLERPFRRGTEAFF. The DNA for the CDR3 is TGTGCCAGCAGCTTGGAACGTCCCTTCAGGAGGGGCACTGAAGCTTTCTTT.

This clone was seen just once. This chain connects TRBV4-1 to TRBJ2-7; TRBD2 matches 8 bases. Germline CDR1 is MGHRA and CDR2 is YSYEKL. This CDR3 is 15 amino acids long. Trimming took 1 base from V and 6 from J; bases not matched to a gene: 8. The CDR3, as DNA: TGCGCCAGCAGCCAAGTGAACAGCGGGAGCCCCGAGCAGTACTTC. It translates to CASSQVNSGSPEQYF.

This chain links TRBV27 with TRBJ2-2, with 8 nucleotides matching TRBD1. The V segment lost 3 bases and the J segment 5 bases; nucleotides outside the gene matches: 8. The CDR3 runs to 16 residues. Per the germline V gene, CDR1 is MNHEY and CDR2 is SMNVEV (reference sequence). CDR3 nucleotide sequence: TGTGCCAGCAGTTTCCTTCCAGGGGGCTTGACCGGGGAGCTGTTTTTT. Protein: CASSFLPGGLTGELFF.

In DNA, the CDR3 is TGTGCCTGGAGTGTTAAGGGGGTTCGTTCCTACGAGCAGTACTTC. Amino acid sequence: CAWSVKGVRSYEQYF. The chain uses TRBV30 and TRBJ2-5, with a tentative D call TRBD1 (6 bases). The J call is doubtful: the DNA matches TRBJ2-7 better. Germline V gives CDR1 GTSNPN, CDR2 SVGIG (reference sequence). The CDR3 is made up of 15 amino acids.

DNA of the CDR3: TGTGCCAGCAGCCAAGAAGGGGACAGGTCCGCCTACGAGCAGTACTTC. Amino acids: CASSQEGDRSAYEQYF. The chain employs TRBV4-2 and TRBJ2-7; 8 bases match TRBD1. The trim removed 0 bases at V and 2 bases at J, leaving 6 bases unmatched. Germline values: CDR1 LGHNA, CDR2 YNFKEQ. The CDR3 length is 16 residues.

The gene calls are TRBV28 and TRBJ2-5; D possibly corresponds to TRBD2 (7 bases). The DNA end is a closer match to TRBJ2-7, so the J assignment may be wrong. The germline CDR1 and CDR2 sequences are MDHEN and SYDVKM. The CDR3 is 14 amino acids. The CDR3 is CASLPGGQSYEQYF. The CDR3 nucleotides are TGTGCCAGCCTCCCCGGGGGGCAGTCTTACGAGCAGTACTTC.

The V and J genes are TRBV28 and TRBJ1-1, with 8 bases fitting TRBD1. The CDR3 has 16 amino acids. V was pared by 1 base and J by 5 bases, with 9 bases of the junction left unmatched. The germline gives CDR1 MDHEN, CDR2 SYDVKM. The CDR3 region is CASSLSPGQDRTEAFF. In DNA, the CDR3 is TGTGCCAGCAGTTTATCACCGGGACAGGATAGGACTGAAGCTTTCTTT.

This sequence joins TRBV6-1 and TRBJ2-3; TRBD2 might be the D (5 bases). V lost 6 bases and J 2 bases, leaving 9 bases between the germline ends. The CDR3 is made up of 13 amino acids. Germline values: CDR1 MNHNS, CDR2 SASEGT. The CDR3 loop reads CASSEEATDTQYF. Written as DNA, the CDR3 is TGTGCCAGCAGCGAGGAGGCCACAGATACGCAGTATTTT.

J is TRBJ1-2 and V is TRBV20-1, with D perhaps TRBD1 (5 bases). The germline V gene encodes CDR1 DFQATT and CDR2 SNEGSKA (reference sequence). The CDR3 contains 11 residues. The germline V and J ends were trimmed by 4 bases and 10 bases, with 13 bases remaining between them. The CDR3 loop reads CSATSGRDYTF. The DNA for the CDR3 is TGCAGTGCTACCTCAGGGAGGGACTACACCTTC.

In DNA, the CDR3 is TGTGCCAGCAGCTTAGGGGCCAAAGAGCAGTACTTC. Translation: CASSLGAKEQYF. The rearrangement links TRBV5-6 to TRBJ2-7; D might be TRBD1 (5 bases). The V gene's germline CDR1 is SGHDT and CDR2 YYEEEE. The CDR3 length is 12 residues. Trimming took off 2 bases at V and 7 bases at J, with 10 bases between the two ends.

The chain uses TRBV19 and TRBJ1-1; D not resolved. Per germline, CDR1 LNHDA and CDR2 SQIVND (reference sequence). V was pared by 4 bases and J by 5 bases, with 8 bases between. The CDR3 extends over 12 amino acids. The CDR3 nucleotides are TGTGCCAGTAGTAGGGGAGTTACTGAAGCTTTCTTT. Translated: CASSRGVTEAFF.

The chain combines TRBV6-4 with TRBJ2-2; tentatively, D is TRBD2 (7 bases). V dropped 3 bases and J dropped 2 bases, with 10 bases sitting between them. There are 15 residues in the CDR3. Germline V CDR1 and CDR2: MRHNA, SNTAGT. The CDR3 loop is CASSEGGLNTGELFF. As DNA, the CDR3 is TGTGCCAGCAGTGAGGGGGGGCTAAACACCGGGGAGCTGTTTTTT.